These 30 T cell receptor beta chains originate from one sample sequenced in a study of T-cell memory formation after mild COVID-19 (dated by TCRdb to the early 2020s). Receptors were amplified or captured by 5' RACE. Data came from an Illumina NovaSeq 6000. Through fastp at Q25 and MiXCR, TCRdb rebuilt clones from the public reads, retaining in-frame beta chains. Merged by CDR3 protein, the rows form single entries marked with the most common genes and DNA. This sample has 400,000 or so distinct CDR3 sequences in its table, and about 21% of those were observed once. Of the sample, about 12% falls within the top ten clones. The material sequenced was PBMCs or a T cell subset sorted from them (not recorded which). These receptors were taken from an adult woman who had mild COVID-19 (a few samples of this study predate the infection). The sample titles of this study are shuffled in the database, so cell type and time point are left out; the donor was told from shared clones.

In this sample, this clonotype turned up a few times. The J gene is TRBJ2-2, the V gene TRBV6-2 or TRBV6-3, with D possibly being TRBD2 (6 bases). Trimming removed 6 bases at V and 1 base at J, with 12 bases between. Germline lookup yields CDR1 MNHEY and CDR2 SVGEGT. The CDR3 length is 15 residues. The CDR3 reads CASSWEAGNTGELFF. The CDR3 DNA reads as TGTGCCAGCAGCTGGGAGGCAGGGAACACCGGGGAGCTGTTTTTT.

This chain joins TRBV24-1 and TRBJ2-5, with D maybe TRBD2 (5 bases). From germline, CDR1 is KGHDR and CDR2 SFDVKD. This CDR3 contains 13 residues. Trimming left V 5 bases short and J 1 base short, with 7 bases between. CDR3 bases: TGTGCCACCAGTGGCCGGGGCCAAGAGACCCAGTACTTC. It specifies CATSGRGQETQYF.

This clonotype was counted only a few times. The chain employs TRBV13 and TRBJ2-3; D perhaps matches TRBD2 (6 bases). With 0 bases removed from V and 4 bases from J, the gap between germline ends came to 8 bases. CDR3 length: 14 residues. In germline, CDR1 is PRHDT, CDR2 FYEKMQ (reference sequence). This chain's CDR3 is CASSLGLAADTQYF. CDR3 DNA sequence: TGTGCCAGCAGCTTAGGACTAGCAGCAGATACGCAGTATTTT.

This clonotype has ten or more counts. The chain links TRBV20-1 to TRBJ1-2; no reliable D call. The germline CDR1 and CDR2 sequences are DFQATT and SNEGSKA (reference sequence). V shed 2 bases and J shed 7 bases, with 8 bases lying between them. There are 11 residues in the CDR3. The CDR3 sequence: CSARKGSGYTF. The CDR3 DNA follows: TGCAGTGCTAGAAAGGGCAGTGGCTACACCTTC.

V gene TRBV20-1 combines with J gene TRBJ2-2, with D perhaps assigned TRBD1 or TRBD2 (5 bases each). Germline V gene sequence: CDR1 DFQATT, CDR2 SNEGSKA (reference sequence). This CDR3 has 13 amino acids. Between the trimmed V and J ends, which lost 5 bases and 6 bases, there was a span of 13 bases. The CDR3 loop reads CSAGDREAGELFF. CDR3 DNA sequence: TGCAGTGCTGGGGACCGTGAGGCCGGGGAGCTGTTTTTT.

This clonotype was counted only a few times. The V call is TRBV3-1, the J call TRBJ2-1, with 7 bases that match TRBD2. Germline CDR1 reads LGHDT; CDR2 reads YNNKEL (reference sequence). Trimming removed 0 bases from V and 10 bases from J; junction bases left unmatched: 3. This CDR3 contains 13 residues. In DNA, the CDR3 is TGTGCCAGCAGCCAAGATTCAGCGGGAGAGCAGTTCTTC. Protein product: CASSQDSAGEQFF.

The chain has TRBV5-1 and TRBJ2-1; a weak D match, TRBD2 (6 bases). There are 16 residues in the CDR3. The V and J ends lost 4 bases and 3 bases respectively, with 17 bases between them. Germline V CDR1 and CDR2: SGHRS, YFSETQ. The CDR3 DNA reads TGCGCCAGCAGCCCCGGGACTCAAAAACTCTACAATGAGCAGTTCTTC. Its protein product is CASSPGTQKLYNEQFF.

This clonotype has just a few counts. The chain employs TRBV12-3 or TRBV12-4 and TRBJ2-2, with 8 bases aligning to TRBD1. V was pared by 4 bases and J by 2 bases, with 15 bases of the junction left unmatched. The CDR3 spans 19 residues. CDR3 sequence (DNA): TGTGCCAGCAGTTGGGGACAGGCGACATCCCTATATAACACCGGGGAGCTGTTTTTT. It is translated as CASSWGQATSLYNTGELFF.

The chain uses TRBV12-3 or TRBV12-4 and TRBJ1-2; D is undetermined. The CDR3 is made up of 12 amino acids. Trimming left V 5 bases short and J 4 bases short, with 8 bases between. CDR3 protein: CASSPSFYGYTF. CDR3 DNA: TGTGCCAGCAGTCCTAGTTTCTATGGCTACACCTTC.

The rearrangement uses TRBV7-2 and TRBJ2-7; D is unresolved. Germline V lookup: CDR1 SGHTA, CDR2 FQGNSA. The germline V and J ends were trimmed by 5 bases and 6 bases, with 14 bases remaining between them. This CDR3 region has 13 residues. The DNA for the CDR3 is TGTGCCAGCAGCACCTCATTGGGTATCGAGCAGTACTTC. Translation gives CASSTSLGIEQYF.

This clonotype was observed a handful of times. The chain uses TRBV6-5 and TRBJ2-1; the D gene is possibly TRBD1 (5 bases). From germline, CDR1 is MNHEY and CDR2 SVGAGI. The CDR3 consists of 16 residues. V lost 2 bases, J lost 0 bases, and 11 bases lay in between. CDR3 nucleotide sequence: TGTGCCAGCAGTTACACTCCGGACATCTCCTACAATGAGCAGTTCTTC. Translating it yields CASSYTPDISYNEQFF.

This clonotype showed up just a few times. CDR3 in DNA: TGCGCCAGCAGCCCGGGGACTAGCGGGATGCTCTCCTACGAGCAGTACTTC. This encodes CASSPGTSGMLSYEQYF. This rearrangement joins TRBV4-3 to TRBJ2-7, with 13 nucleotides matching TRBD2. The ends lost 4 bases at V and 0 bases at J; junction bases unmatched: 6. The CDR3 runs to 17 residues. Germline CDR1 reads LGHNA; CDR2 reads YSLEER.

This clonotype appeared a few times. The rearrangement uses TRBV24-1 and TRBJ2-2; maybe TRBD1 (6 bases). The CDR3 runs to 15 residues. Germline lookup yields CDR1 KGHDR and CDR2 SFDVKD. The V and J ends lost 6 bases and 4 bases respectively, with 14 bases between them. In DNA, the CDR3 is TGTGCCACCAGTCTTCACCAGGGGCCCACCGGGGAGCTGTTTTTT. This gives the protein CATSLHQGPTGELFF.

This clonotype occurred many times. The CDR3 DNA sequence: TGTGCCAGCAGTAGTATCGACAGGAGGGAGCAGTTCTTC. It specifies CASSSIDRREQFF. This chain joins TRBV12-3 or TRBV12-4 and TRBJ2-1, with a weak D call TRBD1 (6 bases). There are 13 residues in the CDR3. The V end was cut by 5 bases, the J end by 10 bases, with 15 bases between.

This clonotype was counted only a few times. The chain couples TRBV13 to TRBJ1-5, with a weak D call TRBD1 (5 bases). V was cut by 2 bases and J by 0 bases, with 8 bases left in between. Germline assignment: CDR1 PRHDT and CDR2 FYEKMQ (reference sequence). CDR3 length equals 15 residues. The CDR3 is CASSLKGDSNQPQHF. The CDR3 DNA reads TGTGCCAGCAGCTTAAAAGGGGATAGCAATCAGCCCCAGCATTTT.

This clonotype was seen a handful of times. The chain employs TRBV4-1 and TRBJ2-3, with 12 bases matching TRBD2. J was trimmed by 1 base and V by 7 bases; bases with no gene match: 9. CDR3 length: 17 amino acids. Germline V gene data show CDR1 as MGHRA and CDR2 as YSYEKL. In DNA form, the CDR3 reads TGCGCCAGCATCCAGCCGGGACTAGCGGGCCGCACAGATACGCAGTATTTT. It is translated as CASIQPGLAGRTDTQYF.

There are a few counts of this clonotype. V usage is TRBV20-1 and J usage is TRBJ1-1, with D maybe TRBD1 (6 bases). This CDR3 has 13 amino acids. CDR1 and CDR2 from the germline V gene are DFQATT and SNEGSKA (reference sequence). The V end lost 2 bases, the J end lost 1 base, and 8 bases lay between the germline ends. CDR3: CSARWGPNTEAFF. The CDR3 coding sequence is TGCAGTGCTAGATGGGGGCCGAACACTGAAGCTTTCTTT.

The chain combines TRBV12-3 or TRBV12-4 with TRBJ2-7; 11 positions match TRBD2. V lost 6 bases to trimming and J lost 4 bases; unmatched junction nucleotides: 11. The CDR3 has 16 residues. This CDR3 is CASSPTSGAVGYEQYF. The CDR3 DNA follows: TGTGCCAGCAGCCCGACTAGCGGGGCGGTCGGGTACGAGCAGTACTTC.

V and J are TRBV19 and TRBJ1-5, with a weak D call TRBD1 (6 bases). V was shortened by 2 bases and J by 2 bases, with 13 bases between the two germline ends. The V gene's germline CDR1 is LNHDA and CDR2 SQIVND (reference sequence). The CDR3 has 16 amino acids. The CDR3 loop is CASSISPQGGNQPQHF. As DNA, the CDR3 is TGTGCCAGTAGTATATCCCCACAGGGCGGCAATCAGCCCCAGCATTTT.

The V gene is TRBV7-2, the J gene TRBJ2-7; the match to TRBD2 covers 13 bases. Germline V gives CDR1 SGHTA, CDR2 FQGNSA. V shed 5 bases and J 2 bases; nucleotides not matched to a gene: 3. The CDR3 spans 15 residues. The CDR3 DNA reads TGTGCCAGCAGCCGAACTAGCGGGGGGGCCTACGAGCAGTACTTC. Translated: CASSRTSGGAYEQYF.

The rearrangement joins TRBV7-2 to TRBJ2-7, with 9 bases aligning to TRBD1. The CDR3 runs to 16 residues. V lost 5 bases to trimming and J lost 0 bases; unmatched junction nucleotides: 8. Looked up from germline, CDR1 is SGHTA and CDR2 is FQGNSA. The CDR3 protein is CASSTPGQGTSYEQYF. Here the CDR3 DNA reads TGTGCCAGCAGCACACCGGGACAGGGTACCTCCTACGAGCAGTACTTC. Based on the CDR3 plus reference TRBV7-2 and TRBJ2-7, the full variable domain is GAGVSQSPSNKVTEKGKDVELRCDPISGHTALYWYRQSLGQGLEFLIYFQGNSAPDKSGLPSDRFSAERTGGSVSTLTIQRTQQEDSAVYLCASSTPGQGTSYEQYFGPGTRLTVT.

This clonotype was seen ten or more times. The chain joins TRBV3-1 to TRBJ1-1; no definite D call. Trimming removed 4 bases from V and 1 base from J, with 7 bases in between. Germline-derived CDR1 and CDR2 are LGHDT and YNNKEL (reference sequence). This CDR3 comprises 13 residues. CDR3 sequence: CASSRQENTEAFF. CDR3 DNA sequence: TGTGCCAGCAGCCGCCAAGAGAACACTGAAGCTTTCTTT.

The chain recombines TRBV10-2 with TRBJ2-5; D possibly matches TRBD1 or TRBD2 (5 bases each). CDR1 and CDR2 from the germline V gene are WSHSY and SAAADI. The CDR3 spans 15 residues. The V end lost 3 bases, the J end lost 2 bases, and 13 bases lay between the germline ends. This CDR3 reads CASSETGTAQETQYF. As DNA, the CDR3 is TGCGCCAGCAGTGAAACGGGGACGGCACAAGAGACCCAGTACTTC.

In this sample, this clonotype turned up many times. The rearrangement joins TRBV5-1 to TRBJ1-2, with D maybe TRBD1 (5 bases). CDR3 length equals 14 residues. Germline loops: CDR1 SGHRS, CDR2 YFSETQ. V lost 4 bases and J lost 4, with 14 bases in between. CDR3 sequence (DNA): TGCGCCAGCAGCCCCGACACAGGCCTCTATGGCTACACCTTC. Its translation: CASSPDTGLYGYTF.

The chain recombines TRBV7-9 with TRBJ2-7, with 16 bases that match TRBD2. Germline values: CDR1 SEHNR, CDR2 FQNEAQ (reference sequence). The CDR3 runs 18 residues. V was clipped by 0 bases and J by 2 bases; unmatched bases: 4. The CDR3 region is CASSLAQGLAGGPYEQYF. The CDR3 DNA is TGTGCCAGCAGCTTAGCGCAGGGACTAGCGGGGGGGCCCTACGAGCAGTACTTC.

The chain is built from TRBV5-1 and TRBJ2-5; D uncertain. There are 15 residues in the CDR3. The germline V gene has CDR1 SGHRS and CDR2 YFSETQ. V lost 1 base and J lost 2, with 12 bases in between. The CDR3 DNA is TGCGCCAGCAGCTTGTCCGAGTGGCAGCAAGAGACCCAGTACTTC. This codes for CASSLSEWQQETQYF. Looking up the rest from reference TRBV5-1 and TRBJ2-5 gives the full variable domain: KAGVTQTPRYLIKTRGQQVTLSCSPISGHRSVSWYQQTPGQGLQFLFEYFSETQRNKGNFPGRFSGRQFSNSRSEMNVSTLELGDSALYLCASSLSEWQQETQYFGPGTRLLVL.

There are a few counts of this clonotype. The chain employs TRBV20-1 and TRBJ2-7; the D is unclear. V was pared by 5 bases and J by 1 base, with 12 bases between. Germline V gene lookup returns CDR1 DFQATT and CDR2 SNEGSKA (reference sequence). This CDR3 comprises 13 residues. The CDR3 protein is CSAGQAVSYEQYF. As DNA, the CDR3 is TGCAGTGCTGGGCAGGCGGTTTCCTACGAGCAGTACTTC.

The chain employs TRBV7-9 and TRBJ2-5; 8 positions agree with TRBD1. Germline-derived CDR1 and CDR2 are SEHNR and FQNEAQ (reference sequence). The ends lost 1 base at V and 3 bases at J; junction bases unmatched: 7. This CDR3 contains 16 residues. The CDR3 here is CASSLGWGTGKETQYF. The CDR3 bases are TGTGCCAGCAGCTTAGGTTGGGGGACAGGAAAAGAGACCCAGTACTTC. The full variable domain, rest sourced from reference TRBV7-9 and TRBJ2-5, is DTGVSQNPRHKITKRGQNVTFRCDPISEHNRLYWYRQTLGQGPEFLTYFQNEAQLEKSRLLSDRFSAERPKGSFSTLEIQRTEQGDSAMYLCASSLGWGTGKETQYFGPGTRLLVL.

In its sample, this clonotype was seen a few times. This chain connects TRBV11-2 to TRBJ1-1; possibly TRBD1 for D (6 bases). With 4 bases removed from V and 7 bases from J, the gap between germline ends came to 10 bases. CDR1 is SGHAT, CDR2 FQNNGV, per germline. The CDR3 sequence is 12 residues long. CDR3 DNA sequence: TGTGCCAGCAGCTCCGGGGGCATTGAAGCTTTCTTT. Its protein product is CASSSGGIEAFF.

The V gene is TRBV6-1, the J gene TRBJ2-2; 11 nucleotides match TRBD2. V shed 5 bases, J shed 1 base, and the junction held 6 bases outside the gene matches. The CDR3 extends over 17 amino acids. CDR1 and CDR2 from the germline V gene are MNHNS and SASEGT. The CDR3, as DNA: TGTGCCAGCAGTCTCCATAGCGGGGGGGTGAACACCGGGGAGCTGTTTTTT. It specifies CASSLHSGGVNTGELFF.